This TCR beta chain emerged from a study of T-cell memory formation after mild COVID-19. Constant-segment-primed 5'RACE gave TCR alpha and TCR beta cDNA libraries with sample barcodes and UMIs. TCRdb re-called the 5' RACE reads through MiXCR, storing one row per CDR3 protein. The sample contains approximately 340,000 distinct CDR3 sequences, around a sixth of which appear only once. The table lists this clonotype with a few counts. From germline, CDR1 is SGHRS and CDR2 YFSETQ. This CDR3 is 14 amino acids long. V was pared by 5 bases and J by 5 bases, with 6 bases of the junction left unmatched. The sequence came from a man between 18 and 29 years old who had mild COVID-19 (a few samples of this study predate the infection). Cell type and time point are not known. The genes are TRBV5-1 and TRBJ2-5; the match to TRBD1 covers 10 bases. The sample was PBMCs or a T cell subset sorted from them (not recorded which). Written as DNA, the CDR3 is TGCGCCAGCAGAACCGGGACAGGGGATGAGACCCAGTACTTC. As protein: CASRTGTGDETQYF.